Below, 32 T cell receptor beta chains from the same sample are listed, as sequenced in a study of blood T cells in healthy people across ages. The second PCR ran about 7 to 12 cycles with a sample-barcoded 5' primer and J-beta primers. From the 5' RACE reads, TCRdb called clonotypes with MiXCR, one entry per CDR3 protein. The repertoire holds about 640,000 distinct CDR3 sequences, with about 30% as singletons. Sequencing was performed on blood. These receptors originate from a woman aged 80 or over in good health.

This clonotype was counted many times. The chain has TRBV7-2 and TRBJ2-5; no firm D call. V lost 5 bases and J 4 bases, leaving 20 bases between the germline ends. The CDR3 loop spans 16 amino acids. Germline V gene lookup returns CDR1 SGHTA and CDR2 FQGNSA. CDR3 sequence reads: CASSIRPGGRGETQYF. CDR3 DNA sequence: TGTGCCAGCAGCATTCGCCCTGGCGGAAGAGGAGAGACCCAGTACTTC. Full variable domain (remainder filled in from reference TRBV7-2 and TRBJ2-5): GAGVSQSPSNKVTEKGKDVELRCDPISGHTALYWYRQSLGQGLEFLIYFQGNSAPDKSGLPSDRFSAERTGGSVSTLTIQRTQQEDSAVYLCASSIRPGGRGETQYFGPGTRLLVL.

CDR3 in amino acids: CARQAMNTEAFF. For the CDR3, the DNA is TGTGCCCGACAGGCAATGAACACTGAAGCTTTCTTT. The chain combines TRBV2 with TRBJ1-1; D may be TRBD1 (6 bases). The V end lost 11 bases, the J end lost 0 bases, and 10 bases lay between the germline ends. This CDR3 is built from 12 residues. Germline CDR1 and CDR2: SNHLY and FYNNEI.

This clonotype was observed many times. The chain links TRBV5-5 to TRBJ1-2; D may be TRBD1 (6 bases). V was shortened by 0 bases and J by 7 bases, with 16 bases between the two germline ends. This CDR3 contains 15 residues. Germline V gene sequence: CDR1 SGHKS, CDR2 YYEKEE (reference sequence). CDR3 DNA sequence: TGTGCCAGCAGCTTGGAGGATCGGGGGCGGAGTGGCTACACCTTC. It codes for CASSLEDRGRSGYTF.

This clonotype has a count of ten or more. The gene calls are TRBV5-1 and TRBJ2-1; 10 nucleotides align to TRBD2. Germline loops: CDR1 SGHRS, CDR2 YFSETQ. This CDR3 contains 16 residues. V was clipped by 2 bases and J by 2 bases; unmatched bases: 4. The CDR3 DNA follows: TGCGCCAGCAGCTTCTCTAGCGGGGGTGCCTACAATGAGCAGTTCTTC. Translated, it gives CASSFSSGGAYNEQFF.

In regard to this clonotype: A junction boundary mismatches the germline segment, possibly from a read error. The CDR3 coding sequence is TGTGTCAGCAGTTACTCGATTCCGGGGCAAGGAAACACCATATATTTT. As protein: CVSSYSIPGQGNTIYF. The chain is built from TRBV6-5 and TRBJ1-3, with a possible D match to TRBD1 (5 bases). The V gene's germline CDR1 is MNHEY and CDR2 SVGAGI. This CDR3 is built from 16 residues.

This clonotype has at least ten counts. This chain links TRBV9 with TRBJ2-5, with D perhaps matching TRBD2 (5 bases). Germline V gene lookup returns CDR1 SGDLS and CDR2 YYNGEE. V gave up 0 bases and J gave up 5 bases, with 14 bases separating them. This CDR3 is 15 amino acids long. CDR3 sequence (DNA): TGTGCCAGCAGCGTAGCGGGGTGGCAGCGGGAGACCCAGTACTTC. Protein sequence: CASSVAGWQRETQYF.

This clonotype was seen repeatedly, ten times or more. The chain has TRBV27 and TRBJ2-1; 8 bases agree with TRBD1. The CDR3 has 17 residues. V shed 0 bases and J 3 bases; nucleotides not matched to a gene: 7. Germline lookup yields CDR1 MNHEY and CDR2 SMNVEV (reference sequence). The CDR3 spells CASSLSVTGGNYNEQFF. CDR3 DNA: TGTGCCAGCAGTTTATCCGTAACAGGGGGGAACTACAATGAGCAGTTCTTC.

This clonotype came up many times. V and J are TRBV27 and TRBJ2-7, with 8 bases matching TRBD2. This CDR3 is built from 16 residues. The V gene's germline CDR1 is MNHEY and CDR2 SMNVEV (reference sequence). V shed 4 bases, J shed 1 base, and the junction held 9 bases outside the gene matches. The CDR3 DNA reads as TGTGCCAGCAGTTCCGGGTTTAGCGGGGAGTCCTACGAGCAGTACTTC. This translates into CASSSGFSGESYEQYF.

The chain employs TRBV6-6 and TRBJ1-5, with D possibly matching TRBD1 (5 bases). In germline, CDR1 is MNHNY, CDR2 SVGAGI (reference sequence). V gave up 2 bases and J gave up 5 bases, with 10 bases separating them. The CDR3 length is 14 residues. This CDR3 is CASSYRQNDQPQHF. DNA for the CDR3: TGTGCCAGCAGTTACAGACAGAATGATCAGCCCCAGCATTTT.

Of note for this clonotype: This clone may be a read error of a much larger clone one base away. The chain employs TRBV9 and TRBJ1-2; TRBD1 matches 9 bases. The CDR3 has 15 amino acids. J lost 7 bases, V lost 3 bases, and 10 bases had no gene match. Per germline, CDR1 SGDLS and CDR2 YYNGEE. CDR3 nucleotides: TGTGCCAGCAGCGAGCGAGCGACAGGGGGTCTTGGCTACACCTTC. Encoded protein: CASSERATGGLGYTF.

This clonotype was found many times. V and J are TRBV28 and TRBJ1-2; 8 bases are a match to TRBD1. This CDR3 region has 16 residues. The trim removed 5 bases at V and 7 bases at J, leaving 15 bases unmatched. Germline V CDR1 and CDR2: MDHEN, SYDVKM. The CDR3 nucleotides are TGTGCCAGCAGTGCCACCCAGGGGGCTCATTTCTCTGGCTACACCTTC. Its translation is CASSATQGAHFSGYTF.

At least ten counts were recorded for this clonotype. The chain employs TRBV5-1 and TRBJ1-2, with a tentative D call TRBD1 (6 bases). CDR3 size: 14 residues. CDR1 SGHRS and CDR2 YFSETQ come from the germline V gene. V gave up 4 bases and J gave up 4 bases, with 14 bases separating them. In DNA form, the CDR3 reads TGCGCCAGCAGCATGGAAGGACAGACCTATGGCTACACCTTC. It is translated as CASSMEGQTYGYTF.

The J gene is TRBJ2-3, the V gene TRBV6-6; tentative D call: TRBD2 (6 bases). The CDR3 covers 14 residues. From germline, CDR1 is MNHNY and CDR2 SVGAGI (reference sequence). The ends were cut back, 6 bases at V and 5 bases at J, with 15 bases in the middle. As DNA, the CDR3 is TGTGCCAGCAGATCCAGTGGGGGGAAAGATACGCAGTATTTT. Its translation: CASRSSGGKDTQYF.

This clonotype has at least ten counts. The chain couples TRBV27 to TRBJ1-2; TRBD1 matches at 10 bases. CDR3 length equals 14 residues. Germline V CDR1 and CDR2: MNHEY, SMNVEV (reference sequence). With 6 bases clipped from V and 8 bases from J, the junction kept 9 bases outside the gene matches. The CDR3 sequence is CASSPGQGLWGYTF. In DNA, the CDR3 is TGTGCCAGCAGCCCGGGACAGGGGTTATGGGGCTACACCTTC.

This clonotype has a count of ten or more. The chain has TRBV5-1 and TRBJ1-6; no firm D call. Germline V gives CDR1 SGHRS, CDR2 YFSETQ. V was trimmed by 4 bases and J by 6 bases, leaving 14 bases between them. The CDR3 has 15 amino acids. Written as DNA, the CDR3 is TGCGCCAGCAGCATCGAGTCAGGACCTAATTCACCCCTCCACTTT. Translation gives CASSIESGPNSPLHF.

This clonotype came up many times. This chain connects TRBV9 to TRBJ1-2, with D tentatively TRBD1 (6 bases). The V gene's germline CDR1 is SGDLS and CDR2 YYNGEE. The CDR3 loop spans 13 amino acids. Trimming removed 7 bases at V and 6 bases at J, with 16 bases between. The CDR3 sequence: CASSQRGGDGYTF. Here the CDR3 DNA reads TGTGCCAGCTCCCAGAGGGGGGGAGATGGCTACACCTTC.

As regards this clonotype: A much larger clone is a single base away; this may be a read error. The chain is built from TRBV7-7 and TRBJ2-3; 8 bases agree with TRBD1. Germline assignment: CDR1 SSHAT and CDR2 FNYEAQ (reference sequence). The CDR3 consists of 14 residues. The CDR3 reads CASSPGQGLDAQYF. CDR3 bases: TGTGCTAGCAGCCCAGGACAGGGATTAGATGCGCAGTATTTT.

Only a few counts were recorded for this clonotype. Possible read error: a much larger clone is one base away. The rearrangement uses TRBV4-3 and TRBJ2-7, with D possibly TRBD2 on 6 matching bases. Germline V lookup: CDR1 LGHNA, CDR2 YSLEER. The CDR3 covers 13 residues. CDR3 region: CASGQDGRNEQYF. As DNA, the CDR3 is TGCGCCAGCGGCCAAGATGGGAGGAACGAGCAGTACTTC.

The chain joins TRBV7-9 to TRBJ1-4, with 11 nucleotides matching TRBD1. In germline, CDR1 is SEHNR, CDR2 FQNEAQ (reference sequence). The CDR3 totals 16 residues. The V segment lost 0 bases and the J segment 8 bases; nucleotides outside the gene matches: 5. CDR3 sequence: CASSLAGQGAGEKLFF. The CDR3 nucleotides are TGTGCCAGCAGCTTAGCAGGACAGGGGGCAGGAGAAAAACTGTTTTTT.

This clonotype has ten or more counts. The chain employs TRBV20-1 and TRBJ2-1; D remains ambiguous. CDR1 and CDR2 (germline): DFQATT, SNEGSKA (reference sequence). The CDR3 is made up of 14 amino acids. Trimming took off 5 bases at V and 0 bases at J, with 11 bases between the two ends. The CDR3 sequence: CSALAPSSYNEQFF. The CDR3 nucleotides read TGCAGTGCTTTGGCCCCGAGCTCCTACAATGAGCAGTTCTTC.

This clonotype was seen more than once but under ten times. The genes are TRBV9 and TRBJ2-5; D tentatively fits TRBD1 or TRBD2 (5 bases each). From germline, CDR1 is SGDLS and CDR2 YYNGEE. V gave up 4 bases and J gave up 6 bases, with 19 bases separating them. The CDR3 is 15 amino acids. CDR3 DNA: TGTGCCAGCAGCAAAGAGGGCAGGGATCGGAAGACCCAGTACTTC. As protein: CASSKEGRDRKTQYF.

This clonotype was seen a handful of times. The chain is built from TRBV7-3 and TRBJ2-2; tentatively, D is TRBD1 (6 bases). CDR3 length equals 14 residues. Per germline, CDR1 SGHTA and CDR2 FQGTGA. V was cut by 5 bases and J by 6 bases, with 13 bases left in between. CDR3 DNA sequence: TGTGCCAGCAGCGTATTCCAGGGGTCCGGGGAGCTGTTTTTT. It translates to CASSVFQGSGELFF.

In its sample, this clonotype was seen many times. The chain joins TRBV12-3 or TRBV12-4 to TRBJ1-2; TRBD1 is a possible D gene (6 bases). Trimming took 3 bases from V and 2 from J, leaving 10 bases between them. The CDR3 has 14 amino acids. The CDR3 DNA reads TGTGCCAGCAGTTTCAGGGGATCCAACTATGGCTACACCTTC. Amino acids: CASSFRGSNYGYTF.

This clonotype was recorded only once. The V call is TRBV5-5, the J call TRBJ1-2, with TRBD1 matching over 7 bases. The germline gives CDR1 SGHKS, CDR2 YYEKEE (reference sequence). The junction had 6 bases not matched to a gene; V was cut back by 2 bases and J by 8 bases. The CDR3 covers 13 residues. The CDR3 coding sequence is TGTGCCAGCAGCTTCGACAGGGCCATGGGCTACACCTTC. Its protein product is CASSFDRAMGYTF.

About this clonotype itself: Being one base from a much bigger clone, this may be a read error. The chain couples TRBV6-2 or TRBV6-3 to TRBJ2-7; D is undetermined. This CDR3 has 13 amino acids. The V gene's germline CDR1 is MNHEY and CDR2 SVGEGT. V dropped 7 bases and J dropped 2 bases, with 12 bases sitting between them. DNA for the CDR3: TGTGCCAGCAATTTGGGCCGAGCCTACGAGCAGTACTTC. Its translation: CASNLGRAYEQYF.

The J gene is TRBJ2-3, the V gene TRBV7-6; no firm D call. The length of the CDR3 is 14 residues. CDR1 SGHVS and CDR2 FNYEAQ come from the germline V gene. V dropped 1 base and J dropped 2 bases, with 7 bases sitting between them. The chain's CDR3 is CASSLVALTDTQYF. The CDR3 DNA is TGTGCCAGCAGCTTAGTTGCCCTCACAGATACGCAGTATTTT.

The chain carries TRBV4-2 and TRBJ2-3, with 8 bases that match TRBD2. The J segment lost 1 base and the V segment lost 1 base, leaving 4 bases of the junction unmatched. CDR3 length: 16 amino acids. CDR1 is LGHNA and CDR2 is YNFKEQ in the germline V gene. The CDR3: CASSQVQTSGTDTQYF. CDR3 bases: TGTGCCAGCAGCCAAGTCCAGACTAGCGGCACAGATACGCAGTATTTT.

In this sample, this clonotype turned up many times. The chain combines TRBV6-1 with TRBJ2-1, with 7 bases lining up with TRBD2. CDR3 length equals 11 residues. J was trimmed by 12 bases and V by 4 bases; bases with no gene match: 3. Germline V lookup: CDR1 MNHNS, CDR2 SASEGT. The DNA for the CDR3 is TGTGCCAGCAGTGGCCGACTAGCGCAGTTCTTC. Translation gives CASSGRLAQFF.

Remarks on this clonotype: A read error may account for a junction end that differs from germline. CDR3: CTSSEFYGDQETQYF. CDR3 bases: TGTACCAGCAGTGAATTTTATGGGGATCAAGAGACCCAGTACTTC. The V call is TRBV25-1, the J call TRBJ2-5; the D is unclear. This CDR3 comprises 15 residues. Germline CDR1 and CDR2: MGHDK and SYGVNS.

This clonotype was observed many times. CDR3: CASSSPPGNIQYF. The DNA of the CDR3 is TGTGCCAGCAGCTCCCCCCCAGGGAACATTCAGTACTTC. V usage is TRBV7-9 and J usage is TRBJ2-4; D possibly corresponds to TRBD1 (5 bases). Germline V gene lookup returns CDR1 SEHNR and CDR2 FQNEAQ (reference sequence). V dropped 4 bases and J dropped 7 bases, with 11 bases sitting between them. The CDR3 is made up of 13 amino acids. Together with reference TRBV7-9 and TRBJ2-4, the CDR3 gives the full variable domain: DTGVSQNPRHKITKRGQNVTFRCDPISEHNRLYWYRQTLGQGPEFLTYFQNEAQLEKSRLLSDRFSAERPKGSFSTLEIQRTEQGDSAMYLCASSSPPGNIQYFGAGTRLSVL.

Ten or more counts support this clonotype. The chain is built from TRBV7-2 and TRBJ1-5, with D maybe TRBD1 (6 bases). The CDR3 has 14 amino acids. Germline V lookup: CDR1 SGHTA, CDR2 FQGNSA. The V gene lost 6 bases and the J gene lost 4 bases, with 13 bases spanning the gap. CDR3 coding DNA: TGTGCCAGCAGTCTCGACAGGACGAATCAGCCCCAGCATTTT. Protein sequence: CASSLDRTNQPQHF.

The CDR3 spells CASSYSGTSGTYTQYF. The DNA of the CDR3 is TGTGCCAGCAGTTACTCTGGGACTAGCGGTACCTATACGCAGTATTTT. The chain joins TRBV6-5 to TRBJ2-3; TRBD2 aligns across 11 bases. The V gene end was trimmed by 0 bases and the J gene end by 7 bases; junction bases not matched to a gene: 6. Germline V gives CDR1 MNHEY, CDR2 SVGAGI. The CDR3 length is 16 residues.